The 29 T cell receptor beta chains below all came from one sample that was sequenced in a study of vaccination and CD4 T cells after COVID-19. Their specific antigens are unknown. The assay that was used to sequence DNA from cultured CD4+ T cells was the Oncomine TCR Beta short-read assay. TCRdb recomputed calls from the PCR reads with MiXCR, one row per CDR3 protein. The sample contains 9,000 to 13,000 distinct CDR3 sequences, about 41% of which appear only once. Noted treatment: approximately nine-day PBMC culture with coronavirus spike peptide pools or control peptides (ViraFEST assay). Specimen: CD4+ T cells from blood, cultured in vitro, collected after SARS-CoV-2 vaccination. All receptors come from a human donor who had recovered from COVID-19.

In its sample, this clonotype was seen a few times. The genes are TRBV24-1 and TRBJ2-5; D perhaps matches TRBD2 (7 bases). In germline, CDR1 is KGHDR, CDR2 SFDVKD. V was cut by 3 bases and J by 5 bases, with 12 bases left in between. The CDR3 covers 14 residues. The CDR3 coding sequence is TGTGCCACCAGTGATGCTGCGGGGGCGGAGACCCAGTACTTC. This codes for CATSDAAGAETQYF.

The rearrangement joins TRBV7-2 to TRBJ2-7, with 7 positions matching TRBD1. The CDR3 is 17 amino acids. CDR1 and CDR2 from the germline V gene are SGHTA and FQGNSA. Trimming at V came to 1 base and at J to 2 bases, leaving 11 bases not matched to a gene. The CDR3 sequence is CASSLGSGQRVAYEQYF. Written as DNA, the CDR3 is TGTGCCAGCAGCTTAGGGTCGGGACAGAGGGTAGCCTACGAGCAGTACTTC. The entire variable domain, with the rest obtained from reference TRBV7-2 and TRBJ2-7, is as follows: GAGVSQSPSNKVTEKGKDVELRCDPISGHTALYWYRQSLGQGLEFLIYFQGNSAPDKSGLPSDRFSAERTGGSVSTLTIQRTQQEDSAVYLCASSLGSGQRVAYEQYFGPGTRLTVT.

V and J are TRBV9 and TRBJ2-3; D remains unclear. The CDR3 is 15 residues long. CDR1 is SGDLS, CDR2 YYNGEE, per germline. The V end lost 0 bases, the J end lost 2 bases, and 10 bases lay between the germline ends. CDR3 protein: CASSVVSRATDTQYF. In DNA form, the CDR3 reads TGTGCCAGCAGCGTAGTTAGTCGGGCCACAGATACGCAGTATTTT.

V gene TRBV27 combines with J gene TRBJ1-2; 11 bases fit TRBD1. From germline, CDR1 is MNHEY and CDR2 SMNVEV (reference sequence). This CDR3 contains 16 residues. The trim removed 9 bases at V and 5 bases at J, leaving 14 bases unmatched. The CDR3 sequence: CARKWPGTGGKYGYTF. In DNA form, the CDR3 reads TGTGCCAGGAAATGGCCCGGGACAGGGGGAAAATATGGCTACACCTTC.

V usage is TRBV20-1 and J usage is TRBJ2-2, with D perhaps assigned TRBD1 or TRBD2 (5 bases each). Germline values: CDR1 DFQATT, CDR2 SNEGSKA (reference sequence). This CDR3 contains 14 residues. With 3 bases removed from V and 3 bases from J, the gap between germline ends came to 11 bases. DNA for the CDR3: TGCAGTGCTAGTATCCCGGGGCACACCGGGGAGCTGTTTTTT. It encodes CSASIPGHTGELFF.

V usage is TRBV6-1 and J usage is TRBJ2-3, with D unclear. Germline V gene lookup returns CDR1 MNHNS and CDR2 SASEGT. The CDR3 has 16 residues. V was trimmed by 4 bases and J by 0 bases, leaving 14 bases between them. The CDR3 region has the DNA TGTGCCAGCAGTGTGACCCTTACAATTAGCACAGATACGCAGTATTTT. Translating it yields CASSVTLTISTDTQYF.

This chain links TRBV6-2 or TRBV6-3 with TRBJ2-1; 7 nucleotides line up with TRBD2. CDR1 and CDR2 (germline): MNHEY, SVGEGT. The CDR3 is made up of 15 amino acids. After removal of 7 bases from V and 6 bases from J, the junction contained 12 bases not matched to a gene. The CDR3 here is CASTAPLGRLNEQFF. The CDR3 DNA follows: TGTGCCAGCACCGCACCTCTCGGGAGGCTCAATGAGCAGTTCTTC.

V usage is TRBV24-1 and J usage is TRBJ2-7; D assignment may be TRBD1 or TRBD2 (5 bases each). V was trimmed by 5 bases and J by 5 bases, leaving 12 bases between them. Germline loops: CDR1 KGHDR, CDR2 SFDVKD. The CDR3 is 13 amino acids. CDR3 bases: TGTGCCACCAGTGGCAGGGACGGAAACGAGCAGTACTTC. Residues: CATSGRDGNEQYF.

This clonotype was seen a handful of times. This chain connects TRBV4-3 to TRBJ1-2; D is perhaps TRBD1 (6 bases). CDR3 size: 16 residues. With 2 bases removed from V and 4 bases from J, the gap between germline ends came to 17 bases. Germline V gives CDR1 LGHNA, CDR2 YSLEER. The CDR3 DNA follows: TGCGCCAGCAGCCAACGCCCGACAGGAGACTTCTATGGCTACACCTTC. Amino acid sequence: CASSQRPTGDFYGYTF.

This clonotype is termed medium-sized. A read error may account for a junction end that differs from germline. V gene TRBV20-1 combines with J gene TRBJ2-1; no reliable D call. In germline, CDR1 is DFQATT, CDR2 SNEGSKA (reference sequence). The CDR3 spans 11 residues. CDR3 amino acids: CSARDLNEQFF. CDR3 in DNA: TGCAGTGCTCGAGACCTCAATGAGCAGTTCTTC.

The rearrangement links TRBV7-3 to TRBJ1-2; D remains ambiguous. Germline lookup yields CDR1 SGHTA and CDR2 FQGTGA. This CDR3 is 9 amino acids long. The V and J ends lost 5 bases and 12 bases respectively, with 7 bases between them. Here the CDR3 DNA reads TGTGCCAGCAGCACCGGGAACACCTTC. Amino acids: CASSTGNTF.

The sample holds one count of this clonotype. V and J are TRBV19 and TRBJ2-3, with 8 bases lining up with TRBD2. The CDR3 sequence is 15 residues long. The germline gives CDR1 LNHDA, CDR2 SQIVND (reference sequence). The ends lost 8 bases at V and 6 bases at J; junction bases unmatched: 13. CDR3 bases: TGTGCCAGTCTCCCCCGGGAGGGAGGGGCGGATACGCAGTATTTT. This translates into CASLPREGGADTQYF. The variable domain in full, completed from reference TRBV19 and TRBJ2-3, reads DGGITQSPKYLFRKEGQNVTLSCEQNLNHDAMYWYRQDPGQGLRLIYYSQIVNDFQKGDIAEGYSVSREKKESFPLTVTSAQKNPTAFYLCASLPREGGADTQYFGPGTRLTVL.

This clonotype was seen just once. The chain combines TRBV29-1 with TRBJ2-1; D ambiguous. CDR3 length: 14 residues. The germline V and J ends were trimmed by 0 bases and 0 bases, with 6 bases remaining between them. Germline CDR1 SQVTM, CDR2 ANQGSEA. The CDR3 region is CSVEELLSYNEQFF. CDR3 coding DNA: TGCAGCGTTGAAGAACTTCTCTCCTACAATGAGCAGTTCTTC.

This rearrangement joins TRBV20-1 to TRBJ1-5, with D possibly being TRBD1 (5 bases). This CDR3 contains 13 residues. Trimming pared 1 base from V and 9 bases from J, leaving 13 bases between. Per germline, CDR1 DFQATT and CDR2 SNEGSKA (reference sequence). The CDR3 DNA follows: TGCAGTGCTAGAGTACAGGACTCAGGGCCCCAGCATTTT. This codes for CSARVQDSGPQHF.

The rearrangement uses TRBV6-2 or TRBV6-3 and TRBJ1-5, with D perhaps TRBD1 (6 bases). V lost 3 bases and J lost 5, with 11 bases in between. Germline V lookup: CDR1 MNHEY, CDR2 SVGEGT. The CDR3 has 14 amino acids. CDR3 sequence (DNA): TGTGCCAGCAGTTATTTACAGGGACATCAGCCCCAGCATTTT. Its protein is CASSYLQGHQPQHF.

The chain recombines TRBV28 with TRBJ2-7; 8 bases match TRBD2. CDR3 size: 15 residues. CDR1 is MDHEN and CDR2 is SYDVKM in the germline V gene. V gave up 6 bases and J gave up 4 bases; unmatched junction bases: 11. CDR3 DNA: TGTGCCAGCAGCCTCGGGGGGGCGAACGGGTACGAGCAGTACTTC. Translation: CASSLGGANGYEQYF.

This clonotype was observed a handful of times. This chain uses TRBV27 with TRBJ1-6; D gene ambiguous. Germline-derived CDR1 and CDR2 are MNHEY and SMNVEV (reference sequence). This CDR3 has 16 amino acids. V lost 8 bases to trimming and J lost 0 bases, with 14 bases between them. DNA of the CDR3: TGTGCCAGCGAACCCCCAAACAGCTCCTATAATTCACCCCTCCACTTT. Residues: CASEPPNSSYNSPLHF.

The V gene is TRBV15, the J gene TRBJ2-1; TRBD1 matches 12 bases. The CDR3 sequence is 17 residues long. Trimming took 3 bases from V and 5 from J; bases not matched to a gene: 8. Germline assignment: CDR1 LNHNV and CDR2 YYDKDF (reference sequence). DNA of the CDR3: TGTGCCACCAGCAGGGACGGGACAGGGGGCGCGGACAATGAGCAGTTCTTC. This codes for CATSRDGTGGADNEQFF.

This chain uses TRBV28 with TRBJ1-2; D is perhaps TRBD1 (5 bases). Germline V gene data show CDR1 as MDHEN and CDR2 as SYDVKM. Trimming removed 4 bases at V and 5 bases at J, with 17 bases between. The CDR3 is made up of 15 amino acids. This CDR3 is CASSSPSRAGYGYTF. For the CDR3, the DNA is TGTGCCAGCAGTTCCCCCTCCAGGGCGGGGTATGGCTACACCTTC.

The V call is TRBV27, the J call TRBJ2-1; 7 bases are shared with TRBD1. Germline values: CDR1 MNHEY, CDR2 SMNVEV (reference sequence). J was trimmed by 13 bases and V by 5 bases; bases with no gene match: 8. The CDR3 extends over 12 amino acids. The CDR3 coding sequence is TGTGCCAGCAGTCCCCAACGACAGGGTCAGTTCTTC. Amino acid sequence: CASSPQRQGQFF.

The chain combines TRBV6-2 or TRBV6-3 with TRBJ2-7; 10 nucleotides line up with TRBD2. With 6 bases clipped from V and 0 bases from J, the junction kept 5 bases outside the gene matches. The germline V gene has CDR1 MNHEY and CDR2 SVGEGT. The CDR3 length is 15 residues. CDR3 nucleotides: TGTGCCAGCAGGGACAGCGGGAGGGTCTCCTACGAGCAGTACTTC. This sequence encodes CASRDSGRVSYEQYF.

The chain joins TRBV7-2 to TRBJ1-2, with 7 bases lining up with TRBD1. The CDR3 has 16 amino acids. With 5 bases clipped from V and 2 bases from J, the junction kept 11 bases outside the gene matches. From germline, CDR1 is SGHTA and CDR2 FQGNSA. The CDR3 DNA reads TGTGCCAGCAGCACCCGGGGGGAGGGGGCCAACTATGGCTACACCTTC. This sequence encodes CASSTRGEGANYGYTF.

This clonotype was recorded a few times. The V call is TRBV28, the J call TRBJ2-7; 7 bases map to TRBD2. V gave up 6 bases and J gave up 0 bases; unmatched junction bases: 8. CDR3 length: 15 amino acids. The germline CDR1 and CDR2 sequences are MDHEN and SYDVKM. Here the CDR3 reads CASSPLGGSSYEQYF. The CDR3 nucleotides are TGTGCCAGCAGCCCTCTCGGCGGGAGCTCCTACGAGCAGTACTTC.

The J gene is TRBJ2-1, the V gene TRBV29-1; 15 bases are a match to TRBD2. The J segment lost 7 bases and the V segment lost 6 bases, leaving 4 bases of the junction unmatched. Germline-derived CDR1 and CDR2 are SQVTM and ANQGSEA. This CDR3 is 14 amino acids long. CDR3 nucleotide sequence: TGCAGCGTGTCGGGGACTAGCGGGAGGAATGAGCAGTTCTTC. It translates to CSVSGTSGRNEQFF.

The gene calls are TRBV20-1 and TRBJ2-4; the match to TRBD2 covers 11 bases. The CDR3 contains 14 residues. Unmatched junction bases numbered 11, after V lost 5 bases and J lost 11 bases. Per germline, CDR1 DFQATT and CDR2 SNEGSKA (reference sequence). CDR3 sequence reads: CSAPTSGVPSFQYF. In nucleotides, the CDR3 is TGCAGTGCTCCGACTAGCGGGGTGCCAAGTTTTCAGTACTTC.

CDR3 loop: CASGRRGQEQETQYF. The CDR3 DNA is TGTGCCAGCGGCAGAAGGGGACAGGAGCAAGAGACCCAGTACTTC. The V call is TRBV6-1, the J call TRBJ2-5, with TRBD1 identical over 8 bases. Germline-derived CDR1 and CDR2 are MNHNS and SASEGT. V lost 8 bases, J lost 2 bases, and 10 bases stayed unmatched. The CDR3 totals 15 residues.

This clonotype was found a few times. The chain links TRBV6-1 to TRBJ1-2; 7 bases match TRBD1. Looked up from germline, CDR1 is MNHNS and CDR2 is SASEGT. The CDR3 is 14 residues long. V lost 8 bases and J lost 5; bases outside the gene matches: 11. The CDR3 nucleotides read TGTGCCAGCCGCCTGGCAGGGGGTCGATATGGCTACACCTTC. Its protein product is CASRLAGGRYGYTF.

A few counts support this clonotype. This rearrangement joins TRBV6-1 to TRBJ2-2; 7 bases map to TRBD2. Germline V lookup: CDR1 MNHNS, CDR2 SASEGT. The CDR3 is 15 amino acids. J lost 2 bases, V lost 6 bases, and 6 bases had no gene match. Written as DNA, the CDR3 is TGTGCCAGCAGACAGCGGGAAATCAACACCGGGGAGCTGTTTTTT. Residues: CASRQREINTGELFF.

This clonotype has a handful of counts. The J gene is TRBJ1-3, the V gene TRBV7-8; the D is unclear. The CDR3 runs to 12 residues. Germline V gives CDR1 SGHVS, CDR2 FQNEAQ. V gave up 5 bases and J gave up 6 bases, with 8 bases separating them. The CDR3 DNA sequence: TGTGCCAGCAGCCAGAGGGTAAACACCATATATTTT. It codes for CASSQRVNTIYF.